The sequence of this T cell receptor (beta chain) was determined in a study of shared clonotypes between healthy human individuals. General observations from the study: Donor scarcity curtailed the genetic and exposure-history diversity represented herein.

Germline V CDR1 and CDR2: GTSNPN, SVGIG (reference sequence). The trim removed 4 bases at V and 4 bases at J, leaving 5 bases unmatched. This CDR3 comprises 14 residues. This clone was seen a few times. Its antigen is not known. Libraries were prepared by immunoSEQ multiplex PCR; TCRdb keeps only in-frame clonotypes and omits some of them. Among approximately 460,000 clones, approximately 77% were seen once, and the ten largest hold around 12%. What was sequenced was PBMCs. This sequence was found in a middle-aged woman in good health. Some clones in this sample may be carry-over from other donors' samples. The chain links TRBV30 to TRBJ2-1; 9 bases line up with TRBD2. The CDR3 sequence: CAWMPSGIYNEQFF. CDR3 bases: TGTGCCTGGATGCCTAGCGGGATATACAATGAGCAGTTCTTC.